This T cell receptor beta chain emerged from a study of shared clonotypes between healthy human individuals. The run depth of the assay was deep. TCRdb's table, derived via immunoSEQ multiplex PCR, lists solely in-frame clones and lacks some. This sample yields approximately 2,300,000 clones, of which 85% to 95% are seen a single time; about 0.41% belongs to the top ten. Adult Caucasians living in Nashville, Tennessee made up all of the donors. The study, taken as a whole, reports: Naive subsets generally had larger estimated richness than memory subsets. For naive CD4 cells, 5% to 6.5% of clonotypes were shared across a handful of donors.

Germline lookup yields CDR1 MNHEY and CDR2 SVGAGI. The CDR3 consists of 13 residues. Trimming left V 2 bases short and J 2 bases short, with 6 bases between. Turning to this clone: Its antigen is still unknown. Other DNA variants within this sample encode the same CDR3.

The sequence was collected from a man aged 18 to 30 in good health. Some clones in this sample may be carry-over from other donors' samples. Input material: naive CD4+ T cells from PBMCs. The sample's subset: CD45RA+ positively selected. The V call is TRBV6-5, the J call TRBJ1-2; D unclear. The chain's CDR3 is CASSYGGNYGYTF. The CDR3 DNA reads TGTGCCAGCAGTTACGGTGGAAACTATGGCTACACCTTC.